This TCR beta chain was documented in a study of T cell changes during pregnancy in multiple sclerosis. Method: immunoSEQ multiplex PCR; TCRdb's copy keeps in-frame clones and lacks some. The sample has about 100,000 clones, around 92% seen once. The germline V gene encodes CDR1 SQVTM and CDR2 ANQGSEA. V was pared by 4 bases and J by 0 bases, with 9 bases between. This CDR3 is 14 amino acids long. The TCR originated in a female donor with multiple sclerosis, enrolled in a pregnancy study. The V and J genes are TRBV29-1 and TRBJ2-2; D unresolved. This sample comprised peripheral blood, obtained after pregnancy. CDR3 amino acids: CSVVPVANTGELFF. As DNA, the CDR3 is TGCAGCGTTGTCCCCGTCGCGAACACCGGGGAGCTGTTTTTT.